The rows below give T cell receptor beta chains drawn from one sample of a study of blood T cell repertoires in COVID-19. Sequencing was performed with immunoSEQ multiplex PCR; in TCRdb, only in-frame clones are kept and a portion is missing. The profile shows about 62,000 clones, roughly 92% of them singletons. Sequencing was carried out using peripheral blood. The receptors were gathered from a human donor in a cohort sampled during active COVID-19. Both conserved end residues are part of each CDR3. Each record gives: CDR3 DNA, CDR3 protein, V gene, clone size, J gene, D gene. A D gene is named only where the DNA matches it firmly. Clone sizes are given selectively: once, few, many, or a class where the clone is expanded.

cdr3_nt: TGCGCCAGCAGCCAGTCGGGAGCGGGAGGGCCTATGTCGTCAGATACGCAGTATTTT
cdr3_aa: CASSQSGAGGPMSSDTQYF
v_call: TRBV4-1
clone_size: -
j_call: TRBJ2-3
d_call: TRBD2

cdr3_nt: TGTGCCAGCAGTTACAGGGCGGGTAATCAGCCCCAGCATTTT
cdr3_aa: CASSYRAGNQPQHF
v_call: TRBV6-5
clone_size: -
j_call: TRBJ1-5
d_call: -

cdr3_nt: TGTGCCAGCAGTGAGGATGGCGGCTACTCTGGAAACACCATATATTTT
cdr3_aa: CASSEDGGYSGNTIYF
v_call: TRBV6-1
clone_size: -
j_call: TRBJ1-3
d_call: -

cdr3_nt: TGTGCCAGCGGACAGCGGAACACCGGGGAGCTGTTTTTT
cdr3_aa: CASGQRNTGELFF
v_call: TRBV6-6
clone_size: -
j_call: TRBJ2-2
d_call: -

cdr3_nt: TGTGCCAGCAGTTACTCGACACCCGCCTACGAGCAGTACTTC
cdr3_aa: CASSYSTPAYEQYF
v_call: TRBV6-5
clone_size: -
j_call: TRBJ2-7
d_call: -

cdr3_nt: TGCGCCAGCAGCTCCCATGCGAGCTCCTACAATGAGCAGTTCTTC
cdr3_aa: CASSSHASSYNEQFF
v_call: TRBV5-1
clone_size: -
j_call: TRBJ2-1
d_call: -

cdr3_nt: TGTGCCAGCAGTTTGGGCGGGAGGATTTCCTACGAGCAGTACTTC
cdr3_aa: CASSLGGRISYEQYF
v_call: TRBV27
clone_size: once
j_call: TRBJ2-7
d_call: TRBD2

cdr3_nt: TGTGCCAGCAGCGTAGGGGGTAGCGCGTACGAGCAGTACTTC
cdr3_aa: CASSVGGSAYEQYF
v_call: TRBV9
clone_size: -
j_call: TRBJ2-7
d_call: -

cdr3_nt: TGTGCCAGCAGCAAAGACAGGGTTGCTAACCGGGAGCTGTTTTTT
cdr3_aa: CASSKDRVANRELFF
v_call: TRBV5-6
clone_size: -
j_call: TRBJ2-2
d_call: TRBD1

cdr3_nt: TGTGCCAGCAGTCGGCAGACAGGAGACTACGAGCAGTACTTC
cdr3_aa: CASSRQTGDYEQYF
v_call: TRBV7-2
clone_size: -
j_call: TRBJ2-7
d_call: -

cdr3_nt: TGTGCCAGCAGTTTCGCTAGTGGAGGATTAAATTCACCCCTCCACTTT
cdr3_aa: CASSFASGGLNSPLHF
v_call: TRBV28
clone_size: -
j_call: TRBJ1-6
d_call: -

cdr3_nt: TGTGCCAGCTCACCAGGGCTAAGCAATCAGCCCCAGCATTTT
cdr3_aa: CASSPGLSNQPQHF
v_call: TRBV18
clone_size: -
j_call: TRBJ1-5
d_call: -

cdr3_nt: TGTGCCTGGAGTCGGGGGGTCGACACAGATACGCAGTATTTT
cdr3_aa: CAWSRGVDTDTQYF
v_call: TRBV30
clone_size: -
j_call: TRBJ2-3
d_call: TRBD2

cdr3_nt: TGTGCCAGTAGTAGTATGGGGGGCCAAGAGACCCAGTACTTC
cdr3_aa: CASSSMGGQETQYF
v_call: TRBV19
clone_size: -
j_call: TRBJ2-5
d_call: -

cdr3_nt: TGTGCCAGCAGCGTAGCTACAGGGGGCCATGAAAAACTGTTTTTT
cdr3_aa: CASSVATGGHEKLFF
v_call: TRBV9
clone_size: -
j_call: TRBJ1-4
d_call: TRBD1

cdr3_nt: TGTGCCAGTAGTCCCGACAGGGGGCACACTGAAGCTTTCTTT
cdr3_aa: CASSPDRGHTEAFF
v_call: TRBV19
clone_size: -
j_call: TRBJ1-1
d_call: TRBD1

cdr3_nt: TGTGCCAGCTCATCCACTAGCGGAGGCACAGATACGCAGTATTTT
cdr3_aa: CASSSTSGGTDTQYF
v_call: TRBV18
clone_size: -
j_call: TRBJ2-3
d_call: TRBD2

cdr3_nt: TGTGCCAGCAGTCGAGGAGGACAGGGCTTCTCTGGGGCCAACGTCCTGACTTTC
cdr3_aa: CASSRGGQGFSGANVLTF
v_call: TRBV6-6
clone_size: -
j_call: TRBJ2-6
d_call: TRBD1

cdr3_nt: TGTGCCAGCAGCTCCCGGGGAAACAATGAGCAGTTCTTC
cdr3_aa: CASSSRGNNEQFF
v_call: TRBV7-9
clone_size: once
j_call: TRBJ2-1
d_call: -

cdr3_nt: TGTGCCAGTAGGGAGGTCCAGGTCAATCAGCCCCAGCATTTT
cdr3_aa: CASREVQVNQPQHF
v_call: TRBV19
clone_size: -
j_call: TRBJ1-5
d_call: -

cdr3_nt: TGTGCCAGCAGCTTGGACAGGGGGAACACTGAAGCTTTCTTT
cdr3_aa: CASSLDRGNTEAFF
v_call: TRBV5-4
clone_size: -
j_call: TRBJ1-1
d_call: TRBD1

cdr3_nt: TGCAGCGTTGAAGAAAGCTTCAATGAGCAGTTCTTC
cdr3_aa: CSVEESFNEQFF
v_call: TRBV29-1
clone_size: -
j_call: TRBJ2-1
d_call: -

cdr3_nt: TGTGCCAGCAGCTTTGAGGGGCCGGGGGTCATCTTCAATCAGCCCCAGCATTTT
cdr3_aa: CASSFEGPGVIFNQPQHF
v_call: TRBV7-8
clone_size: -
j_call: TRBJ1-5
d_call: -

cdr3_nt: TGTGCCAGTAGTATTGCGGGGGCCTTCACAGATACGCAGTATTTT
cdr3_aa: CASSIAGAFTDTQYF
v_call: TRBV19
clone_size: -
j_call: TRBJ2-3
d_call: -

cdr3_nt: TGTGCCAGTACACAGGGCCCGAACACCGGGGAGCTGTTTTTT
cdr3_aa: CASTQGPNTGELFF
v_call: TRBV19
clone_size: -
j_call: TRBJ2-2
d_call: -

cdr3_nt: TGTGCCAGCAGCCAACTGAGGGAGACCCAGTACTTC
cdr3_aa: CASSQLRETQYF
v_call: TRBV14
clone_size: -
j_call: TRBJ2-5
d_call: -

cdr3_nt: TGCGCCAGCAGCCAAGATAGCCGGGACAGCGATTCACCCCTCCACTTT
cdr3_aa: CASSQDSRDSDSPLHF
v_call: TRBV4-1
clone_size: few
j_call: TRBJ1-6
d_call: TRBD1

cdr3_nt: TGTGCCAGCAGTGAAACCGGGACAGGGGCTGAAGCTTTCTTT
cdr3_aa: CASSETGTGAEAFF
v_call: TRBV2
clone_size: once
j_call: TRBJ1-1
d_call: TRBD1

cdr3_nt: TGTGCCACCACGACAGGGGAAAGTGGGAACACTGAAGCTTTCTTT
cdr3_aa: CATTTGESGNTEAFF
v_call: TRBV15
clone_size: -
j_call: TRBJ1-1
d_call: TRBD1

cdr3_nt: TGTGCCAGCAGTCGGGGACAGGGGGATAATTCACCCCTCCACTTT
cdr3_aa: CASSRGQGDNSPLHF
v_call: TRBV6-5
clone_size: once
j_call: TRBJ1-6
d_call: TRBD1

cdr3_nt: TGTGCCAGCAGGGTTAGCGGAAGTGGCGAGCAGTACTTC
cdr3_aa: CASRVSGSGEQYF
v_call: TRBV6-5
clone_size: -
j_call: TRBJ2-7
d_call: -

cdr3_nt: TGTGCCTCCAACCTATGGGGCATGAACACTGAAGCTTTCTTT
cdr3_aa: CASNLWGMNTEAFF
v_call: TRBV30
clone_size: -
j_call: TRBJ1-1
d_call: -